These 18 T cell receptor beta chains originate from one sample sequenced in a study. Using its own MiXCR run on the 5' RACE reads, TCRdb lists one record per CDR3 protein. Of approximately 5,400 distinct CDR3 sequences in the sample, more than 50% were seen once. The sequenced sample consisted of memory CD4+ T cells sorted from blood. The subset denotes: memory CD4+ T cells, CD4+CD45RO+CD25-. These receptors came from a female donor with breast cancer.

Comment on this clonotype: A junction end diverges from the germline sequence, so it may reflect a read error. The chain links TRBV20-1 to TRBJ2-5; no firm D call. The CDR3 loop spans 11 amino acids. Germline CDR1 is DFQATT and CDR2 is SNEGSKA (reference sequence). The CDR3, as DNA: TGCGGTGCTGAGCACTCAGAGACCCAGTACTTC. Protein sequence: CGAEHSETQYF.

There are a few counts of this clonotype. This chain joins TRBV4-2 and TRBJ2-4, with D perhaps matching TRBD1 (6 bases). Germline loops: CDR1 LGHNA, CDR2 YNFKEQ. V was clipped by 0 bases and J by 0 bases, with 12 bases between them. This CDR3 comprises 17 residues. CDR3 residues: CASSQEATGVAKNIQYF. CDR3 nucleotides: TGTGCCAGCAGCCAAGAAGCGACAGGTGTAGCCAAAAACATTCAGTACTTC.

This chain joins TRBV5-1 and TRBJ2-3; 11 nucleotides agree with TRBD2. The CDR3 covers 17 residues. J was trimmed by 3 bases and V by 0 bases; bases with no gene match: 6. Germline V gene lookup returns CDR1 SGHRS and CDR2 YFSETQ. For the CDR3, the DNA is TGCGCCAGCAGCTTGGACAGACTAGCGGGAACGACAGATACGCAGTATTTT. Protein product: CASSLDRLAGTTDTQYF.

CDR3 sequence: CASSPTWGMEGYTF. The CDR3 DNA reads as TGTGCCAGCAGTCCCACTTGGGGGATGGAAGGCTACACCTTC. J is TRBJ1-2 and V is TRBV12-3 or TRBV12-4; TRBD1 might be the D (5 bases). The V end was cut by 5 bases, the J end by 8 bases, with 18 bases between. The CDR3 contains 14 residues.

The chain recombines TRBV5-1 with TRBJ2-1, with 10 bases lining up with TRBD2. The CDR3 extends over 16 amino acids. The V segment lost 5 bases and the J segment 0 bases; nucleotides outside the gene matches: 5. The V gene's germline CDR1 is SGHRS and CDR2 YFSETQ. The CDR3 spells CASRSTSGASYNEQFF. The DNA of the CDR3 is TGCGCCAGCAGATCCACTAGCGGGGCCTCCTACAATGAGCAGTTCTTC.

There are a few counts of this clonotype. The genes are TRBV4-1 and TRBJ2-1, with D perhaps matching TRBD1 (5 bases). Germline V lookup: CDR1 MGHRA, CDR2 YSYEKL. CDR3 length: 16 residues. Trimming left V 1 base short and J 6 bases short, with 16 bases between. The CDR3: CASSQVWARVGNEQFF. The CDR3 DNA is TGCGCCAGCAGCCAAGTCTGGGCCAGGGTAGGCAATGAGCAGTTCTTC.

The chain recombines TRBV5-1 with TRBJ2-7; 8 nucleotides agree with TRBD2. Germline V lookup: CDR1 SGHRS, CDR2 YFSETQ. With V trimmed by 1 base and J by 4 bases, 4 bases remained unmatched. The CDR3 contains 14 residues. The CDR3 nucleotides are TGCGCCAGCAGCTTGACGGCTAGCGGGTACGAGCAGTACTTC. As protein: CASSLTASGYEQYF.

A remark on this clonotype: As the CDR3 is not closed by the conserved phenylalanine or tryptophan, this likely results from a read error. The V call is TRBV6-2 or TRBV6-3, the J call TRBJ2-5; TRBD1 matches 9 bases. From germline, CDR1 is MNHEY and CDR2 SVGEGT. The CDR3 consists of 16 residues. Trimming took 2 bases from V and 5 from J; bases not matched to a gene: 9. The CDR3 sequence: CASSYIVGTGRETQYY. The CDR3 nucleotides read TGTGCCAGCAGTTACATCGTCGGGACAGGGCGGGAGACCCAGTACTAC.

V is TRBV5-1 and J is TRBJ2-2; a possible D gene is TRBD1 (6 bases). V lost 5 bases and J 6 bases, leaving 11 bases between the germline ends. Looked up from germline, CDR1 is SGHRS and CDR2 is YFSETQ. The CDR3 covers 13 residues. Here the CDR3 reads CASRPQGSGELFF. DNA of the CDR3: TGCGCCAGCAGGCCACAGGGATCCGGGGAGCTGTTTTTT.

The genes are TRBV6-2 or TRBV6-3 and TRBJ2-7, with 12 bases that match TRBD2. V trimming: 7 bases; J trimming: 5 bases; junction bases outside the gene matches: 6. CDR1 and CDR2 (germline): MNHEY, SVGEGT. The CDR3 consists of 14 residues. The CDR3 here is CASNPRLAGDEQYF. As DNA, the CDR3 is TGTGCCAGCAACCCTAGACTAGCGGGAGACGAGCAGTACTTC.

This rearrangement joins TRBV5-4 to TRBJ1-1; the match to TRBD1 covers 7 bases. Germline V lookup: CDR1 SGHNT, CDR2 YYREEE (reference sequence). The CDR3 sequence is 14 residues long. Trimming took 4 bases from V and 1 from J; bases not matched to a gene: 4. CDR3 coding DNA: TGTGCCAGCAGCGCTCGACAGGGGAACACTGAAGCTTTCTTT. This gives the protein CASSARQGNTEAFF.

The chain couples TRBV20-1 to TRBJ2-1; 10 bases fit TRBD2. CDR1 and CDR2 (germline): DFQATT, SNEGSKA (reference sequence). The J segment lost 8 bases and the V segment lost 4 bases, leaving 11 bases of the junction unmatched. The CDR3 has 15 amino acids. The DNA of the CDR3 is TGCAGTGCTAAGGCTTTAGCGGGGGGTGCCTATGAGCAGTTCTTC. Residues: CSAKALAGGAYEQFF.

The V and J genes are TRBV5-4 and TRBJ1-2; TRBD1 agrees at 9 bases. CDR3 size: 14 residues. Germline CDR1 reads SGHNT; CDR2 reads YYREEE (reference sequence). J was trimmed by 1 base and V by 4 bases; bases with no gene match: 2. The CDR3 protein is CASSRGQGNYGYTF. The CDR3 DNA reads TGTGCCAGCAGCCGGGGACAGGGTAACTATGGCTACACCTTC.

This clonotype is deemed medium-sized (0.01 to 0.1%). This chain connects TRBV7-9 to TRBJ2-5; 7 bases fit TRBD1. The V segment lost 6 bases and the J segment 5 bases; nucleotides outside the gene matches: 3. Germline CDR1 reads SEHNR; CDR2 reads FQNEAQ (reference sequence). This CDR3 is built from 12 residues. The CDR3 DNA reads TGTGCCAGCAGTTCGACAGGGGAGACCCAGTACTTC. Its translation is CASSSTGETQYF.

In its sample, this clonotype ranks as large. The CDR3 spells CASSLVTEQFF. The CDR3 DNA follows: TGTGCCAGCAGCTTAGTGACAGAGCAGTTCTTC. The genes are TRBV7-9 and TRBJ2-1; D remains unclear. This CDR3 is 11 amino acids long. CDR1 and CDR2 from the germline V gene are SEHNR and FQNEAQ (reference sequence). V shed 1 base and J shed 10 bases, with 5 bases lying between them.

Concerning this clonotype: This may come from a read error, since a much larger clone is one base off. The genes are TRBV12-3 or TRBV12-4 and TRBJ2-1; 13 bases match TRBD2. CDR3 length: 14 residues. CDR3 protein: CASRGLAGYNEQLF. DNA for the CDR3: TGTGCCAGCAGGGGACTAGCGGGGTACAATGAGCAGCTCTTC.

The rearrangement links TRBV12-3 or TRBV12-4 to TRBJ1-5, with D hard to call. The ends were cut back, 6 bases at V and 2 bases at J, with 11 bases in the middle. The CDR3 extends over 14 amino acids. The CDR3 nucleotides are TGTGCCAGCAGAGACCAGGCGGGCAATCAGCCCCAGCATTTT. Its protein product is CASRDQAGNQPQHF.

J is TRBJ1-2 and V is TRBV4-2, with a possible D match to TRBD1 (5 bases). This CDR3 has 14 residues. Germline V gene data show CDR1 as LGHNA and CDR2 as YNFKEQ. Trimming cost V 5 bases and J 2 bases, with 12 bases left between them. CDR3 residues: CASSSFRDNYGYTF. The CDR3 DNA follows: TGTGCCAGCAGCTCCTTCCGGGACAACTATGGCTACACCTTC.